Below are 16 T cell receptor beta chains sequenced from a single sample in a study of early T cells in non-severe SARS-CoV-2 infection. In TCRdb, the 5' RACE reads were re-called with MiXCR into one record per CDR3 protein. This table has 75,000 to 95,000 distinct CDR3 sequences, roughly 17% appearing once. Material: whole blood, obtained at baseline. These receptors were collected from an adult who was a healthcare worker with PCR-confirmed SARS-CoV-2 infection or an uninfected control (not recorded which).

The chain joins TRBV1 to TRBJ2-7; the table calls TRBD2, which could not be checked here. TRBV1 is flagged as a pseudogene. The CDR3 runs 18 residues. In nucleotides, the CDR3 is TGCACCAGCAGCAAGCGACCCACTAGCGGGAGTCTTTTTTACGAGCAGTACTTC. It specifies CTSSKRPTSGSLFYEQYF.

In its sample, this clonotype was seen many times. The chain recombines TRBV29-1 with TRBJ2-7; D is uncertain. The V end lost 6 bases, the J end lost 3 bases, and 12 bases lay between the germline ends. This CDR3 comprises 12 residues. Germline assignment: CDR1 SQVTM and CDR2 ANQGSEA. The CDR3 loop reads CSVLGLYYEQYF. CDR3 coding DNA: TGCAGCGTCCTGGGCCTTTACTACGAGCAGTACTTC.

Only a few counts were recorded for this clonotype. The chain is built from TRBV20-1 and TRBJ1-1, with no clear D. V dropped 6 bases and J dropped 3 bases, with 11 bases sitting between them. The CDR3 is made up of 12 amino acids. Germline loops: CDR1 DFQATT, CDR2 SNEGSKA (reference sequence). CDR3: CSATPTDTEAFF. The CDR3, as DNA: TGCAGTGCCACCCCGACGGACACTGAAGCTTTCTTT.

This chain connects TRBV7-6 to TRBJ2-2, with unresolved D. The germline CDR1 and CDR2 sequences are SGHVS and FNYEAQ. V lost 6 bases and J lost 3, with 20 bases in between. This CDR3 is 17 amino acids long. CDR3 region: CASSSDLLGYHTGELFF. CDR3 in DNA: TGTGCCAGCAGTTCGGACCTTTTGGGCTACCACACCGGGGAGCTGTTTTTT.

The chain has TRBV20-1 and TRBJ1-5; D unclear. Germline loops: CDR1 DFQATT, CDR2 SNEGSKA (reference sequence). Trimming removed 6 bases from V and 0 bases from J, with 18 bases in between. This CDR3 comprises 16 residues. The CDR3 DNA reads TGCAGTGCGCCATCTGACGGCGTATATAGCAATCAGCCCCAGCATTTT. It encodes CSAPSDGVYSNQPQHF.

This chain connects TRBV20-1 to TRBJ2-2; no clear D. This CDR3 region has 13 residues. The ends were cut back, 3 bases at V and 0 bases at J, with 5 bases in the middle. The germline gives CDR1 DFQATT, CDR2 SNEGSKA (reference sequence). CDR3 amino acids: CSASGTNTGELFF. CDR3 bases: TGCAGTGCTAGCGGAACGAACACCGGGGAGCTGTTTTTT.

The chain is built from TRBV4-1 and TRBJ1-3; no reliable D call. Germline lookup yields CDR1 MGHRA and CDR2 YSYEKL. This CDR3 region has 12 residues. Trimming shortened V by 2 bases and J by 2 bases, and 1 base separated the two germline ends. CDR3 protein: CASSQPGNTIYF. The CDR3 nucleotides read TGCGCCAGCAGCCAACCTGGAAACACCATATATTTT.

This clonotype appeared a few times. CDR3: CASSLEAGPTTDTQYF. As DNA, the CDR3 is TGCGCCAGCAGCTTGGAAGCGGGCCCTACCACAGATACGCAGTATTTT. The chain employs TRBV5-1 and TRBJ2-3, with D maybe TRBD2 (6 bases). The CDR3 is 16 residues long. CDR1 is SGHRS and CDR2 is YFSETQ in the germline V gene. V lost 0 bases and J 2 bases, leaving 13 bases between the germline ends.

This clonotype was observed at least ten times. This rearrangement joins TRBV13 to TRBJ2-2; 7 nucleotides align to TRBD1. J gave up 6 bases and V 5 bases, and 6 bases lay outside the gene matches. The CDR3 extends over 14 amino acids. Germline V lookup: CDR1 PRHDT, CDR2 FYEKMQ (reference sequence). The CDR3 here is CASSASTGAGELFF. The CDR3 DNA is TGTGCCAGCAGCGCGTCCACAGGGGCCGGGGAGCTGTTTTTT.

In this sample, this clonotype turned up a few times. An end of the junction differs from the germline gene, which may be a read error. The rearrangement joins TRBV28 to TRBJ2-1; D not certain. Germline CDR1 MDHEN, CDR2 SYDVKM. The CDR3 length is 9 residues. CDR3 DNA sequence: TGTGCCAGCAGGTATCCTTTGGTCTTC. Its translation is CASRYPLVF.

Written as DNA, the CDR3 is TGCAGTGCTAGCTCTCCCCCCAGCGGGAGAACCTACGAGCAGTACTTC. It yields the protein CSASSPPSGRTYEQYF. The chain recombines TRBV20-1 with TRBJ2-7; the match to TRBD2 covers 8 bases. V shed 3 bases and J 2 bases; nucleotides not matched to a gene: 12. This CDR3 is built from 16 residues. Germline assignment: CDR1 DFQATT and CDR2 SNEGSKA (reference sequence).

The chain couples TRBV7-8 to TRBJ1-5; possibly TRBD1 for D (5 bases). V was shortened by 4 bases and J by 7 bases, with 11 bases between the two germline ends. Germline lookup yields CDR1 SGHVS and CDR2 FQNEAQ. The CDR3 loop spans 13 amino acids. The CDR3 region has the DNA TGTGCCAGCAGCTATAGCGGGGGACAGCCCCAGCATTTT. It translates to CASSYSGGQPQHF.

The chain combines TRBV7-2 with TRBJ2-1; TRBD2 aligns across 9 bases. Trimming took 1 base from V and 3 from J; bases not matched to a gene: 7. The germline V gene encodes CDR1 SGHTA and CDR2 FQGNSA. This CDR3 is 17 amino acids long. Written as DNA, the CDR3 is TGTGCCAGCAGCTTAGATATCGGACTAGCGAACTACAATGAGCAGTTCTTC. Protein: CASSLDIGLANYNEQFF. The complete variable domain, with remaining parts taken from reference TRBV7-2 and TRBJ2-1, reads GAGVSQSPSNKVTEKGKDVELRCDPISGHTALYWYRQSLGQGLEFLIYFQGNSAPDKSGLPSDRFSAERTGGSVSTLTIQRTQQEDSAVYLCASSLDIGLANYNEQFFGPGTRLTVL.

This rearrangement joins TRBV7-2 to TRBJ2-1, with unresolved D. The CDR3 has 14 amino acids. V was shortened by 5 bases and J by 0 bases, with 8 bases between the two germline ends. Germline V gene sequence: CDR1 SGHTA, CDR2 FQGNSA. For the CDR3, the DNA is TGTGCCAGCAGCGGAGCCAGCTCCTACAATGAGCAGTTCTTC. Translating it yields CASSGASSYNEQFF.

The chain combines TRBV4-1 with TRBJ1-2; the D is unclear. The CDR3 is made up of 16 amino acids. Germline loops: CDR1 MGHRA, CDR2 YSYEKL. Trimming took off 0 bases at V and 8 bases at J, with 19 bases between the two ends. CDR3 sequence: CASSQDGVGPSRGYTF. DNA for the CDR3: TGCGCCAGCAGCCAAGATGGCGTGGGCCCCTCACGGGGCTACACCTTC.

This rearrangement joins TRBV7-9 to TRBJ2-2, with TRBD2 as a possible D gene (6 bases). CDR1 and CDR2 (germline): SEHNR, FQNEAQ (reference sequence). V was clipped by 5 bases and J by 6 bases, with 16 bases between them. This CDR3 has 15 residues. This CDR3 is CASSLARGRAGELFF. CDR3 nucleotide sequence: TGTGCCAGCAGCCTTGCGCGGGGAAGGGCCGGGGAGCTGTTTTTT.